This TCR beta chain was captured by sequencing in a study of blood T cell repertoires in COVID-19. In the authors' workflow: How many nucleated cells were present was estimated from reference gene primer amplification. Method: immunoSEQ multiplex PCR; TCRdb's copy keeps in-frame clones and lacks some. D and trimming were read from the DNA, whereas the V and J calls and clone size are those reported in that table. The sample carries 150,000 to 200,000 clones, approximately 90% recorded once. This clone was observed a handful of times. Sequencing was carried out using peripheral blood. The receptor was derived from a human donor in a cohort sampled during active COVID-19.

Here the CDR3 reads CASSLWGLRGTEAFF. CDR3 nucleotides: TGTGCCAGCAGTTTATGGGGCCTGCGGGGAACTGAAGCTTTCTTT. The J gene is TRBJ1-1, the V gene TRBV28; D gene ambiguous. The length of the CDR3 is 15 residues. With 0 bases removed from V and 5 bases from J, the gap between germline ends came to 13 bases. Germline V gene data show CDR1 as MDHEN and CDR2 as SYDVKM.